This T cell receptor (beta chain) was identified in a study of blood T cell repertoires in COVID-19. Profiling relied on immunoSEQ multiplex PCR, and the TCRdb table lists in-frame clones only, not all of them. Altogether 200,000 to 250,000 clones are present, 87% being singletons, with the ten largest covering around 12%. Germline-derived CDR1 and CDR2 are SNHLY and FYNNEI. The CDR3 sequence is 14 residues long. Trimming at V came to 8 bases and at J to 7 bases, leaving 10 bases not matched to a gene. The chain carries TRBV2 and TRBJ2-2, with TRBD1 matching over 7 bases. The sequenced sample was peripheral blood. The TCR comes from a woman aged 18-29 years who had recovered from COVID-19. The DNA for the CDR3 is TGTGCCAGCGCAACAGGGGTCTGGAACGGGGAGCTGTTTTTT. Translated, it gives CASATGVWNGELFF.